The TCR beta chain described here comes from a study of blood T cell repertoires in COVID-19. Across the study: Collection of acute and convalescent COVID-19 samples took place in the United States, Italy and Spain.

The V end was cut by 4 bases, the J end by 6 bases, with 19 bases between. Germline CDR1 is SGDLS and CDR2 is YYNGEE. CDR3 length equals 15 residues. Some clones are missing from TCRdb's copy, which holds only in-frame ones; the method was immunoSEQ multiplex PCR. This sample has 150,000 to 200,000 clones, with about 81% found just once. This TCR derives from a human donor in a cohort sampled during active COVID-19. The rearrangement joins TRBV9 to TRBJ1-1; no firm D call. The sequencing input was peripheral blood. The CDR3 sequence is CASSQALGTMAEAFF. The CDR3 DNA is TGTGCCAGCAGCCAAGCTCTAGGTACTATGGCTGAAGCTTTCTTT.